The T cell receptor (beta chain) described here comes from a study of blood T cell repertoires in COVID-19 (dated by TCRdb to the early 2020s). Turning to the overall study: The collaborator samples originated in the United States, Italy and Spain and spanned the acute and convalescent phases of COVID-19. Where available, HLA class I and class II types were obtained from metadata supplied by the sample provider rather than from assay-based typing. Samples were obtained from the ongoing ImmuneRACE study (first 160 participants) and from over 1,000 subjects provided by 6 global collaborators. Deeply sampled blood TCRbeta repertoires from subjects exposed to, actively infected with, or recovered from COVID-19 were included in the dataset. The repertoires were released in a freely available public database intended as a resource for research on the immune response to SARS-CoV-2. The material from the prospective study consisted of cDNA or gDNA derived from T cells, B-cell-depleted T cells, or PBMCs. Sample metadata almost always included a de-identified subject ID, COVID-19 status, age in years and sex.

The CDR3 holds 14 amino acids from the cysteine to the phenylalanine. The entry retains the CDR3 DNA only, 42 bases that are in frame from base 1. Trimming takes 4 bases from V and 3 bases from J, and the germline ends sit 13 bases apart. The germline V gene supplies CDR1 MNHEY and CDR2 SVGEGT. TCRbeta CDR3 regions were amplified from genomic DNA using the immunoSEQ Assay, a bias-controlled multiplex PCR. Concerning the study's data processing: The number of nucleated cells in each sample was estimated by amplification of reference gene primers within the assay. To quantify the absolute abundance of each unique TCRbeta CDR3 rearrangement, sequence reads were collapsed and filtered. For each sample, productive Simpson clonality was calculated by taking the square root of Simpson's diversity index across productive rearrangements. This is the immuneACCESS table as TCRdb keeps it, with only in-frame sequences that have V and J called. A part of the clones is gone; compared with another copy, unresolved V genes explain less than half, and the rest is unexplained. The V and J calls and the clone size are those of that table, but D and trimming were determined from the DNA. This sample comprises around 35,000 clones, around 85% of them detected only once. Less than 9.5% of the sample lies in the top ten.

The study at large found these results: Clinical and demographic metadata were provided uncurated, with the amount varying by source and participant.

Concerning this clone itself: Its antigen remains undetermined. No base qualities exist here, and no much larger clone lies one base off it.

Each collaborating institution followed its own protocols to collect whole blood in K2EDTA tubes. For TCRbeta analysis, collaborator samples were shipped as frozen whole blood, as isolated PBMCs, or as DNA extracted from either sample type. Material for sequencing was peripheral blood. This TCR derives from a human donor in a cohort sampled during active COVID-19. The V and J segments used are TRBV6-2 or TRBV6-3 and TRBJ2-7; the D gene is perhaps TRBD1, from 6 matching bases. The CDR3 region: CASSSLQGNYEQYF. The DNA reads TGTGCCAGCAGTTCCCTACAGGGAAACTACGAGCAGTACTTC.